One and the same sample provided the 19 T cell receptor beta chains below, sequenced in a study of tumor and adjacent non-tumor tissue in lung cancer. This sample's RNA came from whole unsorted tissue. TCRbeta libraries were built with three rounds of nested PCR, modified from ARM-PCR. TCRdb re-called the multiplex PCR reads through MiXCR, storing one row per CDR3 protein. The sample lists more than 75,000 distinct CDR3 sequences, roughly 80% occurring once. Sequenced material: lung tumor tissue. Receptors were obtained from a woman aged 50 to 65 with non-small cell lung cancer.

In this sample, this clonotype is medium-sized. The chain has TRBV12-3 or TRBV12-4 and TRBJ2-7; D unresolved. V lost 6 bases to trimming and J lost 0 bases, with 9 bases between them. This CDR3 is 13 amino acids long. The CDR3 DNA reads TGTGCCAGCAGACAAACAGACTCCTACGAGCAGTACTTC. Protein: CASRQTDSYEQYF.

About this clonotype itself: An end of the junction does not agree with germline; a read error may underlie this. The CDR3 region is CASTLSNTEELFF. The CDR3 coding sequence is TGTGCCAGCACTTTAAGCAACACCGAGGAGCTGTTTTTT. The rearrangement joins TRBV28 to TRBJ2-2; D ambiguous. The CDR3 is made up of 13 amino acids. Germline CDR1 and CDR2: MDHEN and SYDVKM.

On this clonotype itself: One end of the junction does not line up with germline, which may come from a read error. This chain links TRBV20-1 with TRBJ1-4; TRBD1 might be the D (5 bases). This CDR3 is 17 amino acids long. From germline, CDR1 is DFQATT and CDR2 SNEGSKA (reference sequence). DNA of the CDR3: TGCAGTGCTAGACAAGGGAGGGGAGGGGCAACTAATGGAAAACTGTTTTTT. Its protein is CSARQGRGGATNGKLFF.

Concerning this clonotype itself: Likely a read error: the CDR3 ends without its conserved phenylalanine or tryptophan. The rearrangement links TRBV29-1 to TRBJ2-4; D is uncertain. Germline V gene data show CDR1 as SQVTM and CDR2 as ANQGSEA. CDR3 length: 15 residues. The CDR3 DNA reads as TGCAGCGTGCTGCTGGGGTTGAGGTTTGTTAACAATCAGTACCTC. Its protein product is CSVLLGLRFVNNQYL.

Regarding this clonotype: The conserved closing phenylalanine or tryptophan is absent in this CDR3, likely reflecting a read error. Because the CDR3's place on the DNA is in doubt, the DNA is left out and the CDR3 is given as listed by TCRdb. The chain combines TRBV29-1 with TRBJ2-3; the D call of TRBD2 is as the table states it, not checked on the DNA. Both ends counted, the CDR3 spans 18 residues. The V gene's germline CDR1 is SQVTM and CDR2 ANQGSEA. CDR3 loop: CSVEVQGLAGGGGDTQYI.

This clonotype was counted once. The V gene is TRBV29-1, the J gene TRBJ2-1; D possibly corresponds to TRBD2 (6 bases). The CDR3 sequence is 9 residues long. Germline assignment: CDR1 SQVTM and CDR2 ANQGSEA. The CDR3 bases are TGCAGTGGAGGAGGGCCGGGGTTCTTC. It codes for CSGGGPGFF.

This sequence joins TRBV29-1 and TRBJ2-1; no reliable D call. The CDR3 contains 11 residues. CDR1 SQVTM and CDR2 ANQGSEA come from the germline V gene. CDR3 in DNA: TGCTGCATCATCAGAGACAATGAGCAGTTCTTC. Amino acid sequence: CCIIRDNEQFF.

The rearrangement uses TRBV6-1 and TRBJ2-3; 9 bases match TRBD2. The CDR3 extends over 17 amino acids. V gave up 3 bases and J gave up 3 bases; unmatched junction bases: 10. Germline V lookup: CDR1 MNHNS, CDR2 SASEGT. DNA of the CDR3: TGTGCCAGCAGTGACCTTGGTAGCGGGAGTTCTACAGATACGCAGTATTTT. It is translated as CASSDLGSGSSTDTQYF.

The CDR3 is CASSLITGTSGSEQFF. The CDR3 bases are TGTGCCAGCAGCCTAATAACCGGGACTAGCGGATCAGAGCAGTTCTTC. The rearrangement joins TRBV11-2 to TRBJ2-1; 11 nucleotides align to TRBD2. V lost 5 bases to trimming and J lost 10 bases; unmatched junction nucleotides: 13. The germline gives CDR1 SGHAT, CDR2 FQNNGV. The CDR3 totals 16 residues.

The chain combines TRBV6-1 with TRBJ1-5, with D hard to call. The V and J ends lost 6 bases and 5 bases respectively, with 11 bases between them. The length of the CDR3 is 13 residues. CDR1 and CDR2 from the germline V gene are MNHNS and SASEGT. CDR3 nucleotide sequence: TGTGCCAGCAGCCAGGATAGAGATCAGCCCCAGCATTTT. Its protein is CASSQDRDQPQHF.

On this clonotype itself: An end of the junction does not agree with germline; a read error may underlie this. V is TRBV10-2 and J is TRBJ2-3; D is uncertain. The CDR3 contains 14 residues. Germline CDR1 reads WSHSY; CDR2 reads SAAADI. CDR3 loop: CASRSDPSTDTRYF. The CDR3 nucleotides read TGCGCTAGTAGATCGGACCCTTCCACAGATACGCGGTATTTT.

Comments on this clonotype: The junction departs from the called germline gene at one end, perhaps through a read error. The genes are TRBV20-1 and TRBJ2-2; 15 bases are a match to TRBD2. The germline gives CDR1 DFQATT, CDR2 SNEGSKA (reference sequence). The CDR3 extends over 17 amino acids. DNA of the CDR3: TGCAGTGCATCGGGACTAGCGGGAGGTCAGGACACCGTGGAGCTGTTTTTT. Translated, it gives CSASGLAGGQDTVELFF.

Comments on this clonotype: Relative to the germline gene, one junction end is altered; a read error may explain this. The V and J genes are TRBV12-3 or TRBV12-4 and TRBJ2-5, with TRBD2 as a possible D gene (6 bases). This CDR3 has 14 amino acids. CDR3 nucleotides: TGTGCCAGCAGCTTAGCGGACACCCAAGAGACCCAGTACTTT. Residues: CASSLADTQETQYF.

Worth noting for this clonotype: Since no conserved phenylalanine or tryptophan closes the CDR3, a read error is the likely cause. V and J are TRBV10-3 and TRBJ2-7, with 9 positions matching TRBD1. This CDR3 comprises 14 residues. J gave up 7 bases and V 9 bases, and 13 bases lay outside the gene matches. Per germline, CDR1 ENHRY and CDR2 SYGVKD. CDR3 amino acids: CAIRSGTGTTEQYS. CDR3 nucleotide sequence: TGTGCCATTAGATCCGGGACAGGGACTACGGAGCAGTACTCC.

In regard to this clonotype: Given the absence of the conserved phenylalanine or tryptophan at the CDR3 end, a read error is likely. The chain uses TRBV12-3 or TRBV12-4 and TRBJ2-3, with 11 positions matching TRBD2. This CDR3 has 14 residues. J lost 4 bases, V lost 11 bases, and 8 bases had no gene match. CDR3 nucleotide sequence: TGTGCCTGCAATTTAGCGGGAGGGTCAGATACGCAGTATTTG. Amino acid sequence: CACNLAGGSDTQYL.

Regarding this clonotype: No conserved phenylalanine or tryptophan ends this CDR3, so it is likely a read error. V is TRBV5-6 and J is TRBJ2-2; no firm D call. The CDR3 is made up of 14 amino acids. Germline values: CDR1 SGHDT, CDR2 YYEEEE. This chain's CDR3 is CVSSFGRNTGELFL. DNA of the CDR3: TGTGTCAGCAGTTTTGGACGGAACACCGGGGAGCTGTTTCTT.

Comments on this clonotype: A read error may account for a junction end that differs from germline. The J gene is TRBJ2-1, the V gene TRBV29-1, with D unclear. The CDR3 consists of 13 residues. CDR1 and CDR2 from the germline V gene are SQVTM and ANQGSEA. The CDR3: CSVIPDFYNEQFF. The CDR3 DNA follows: TGCAGCGTTATCCCAGATTTCTACAATGAGCAGTTCTTT.

The chain employs TRBV28 and TRBJ1-1, with D uncertain. V lost 5 bases and J 9 bases, leaving 16 bases between the germline ends. Germline CDR1 is MDHEN and CDR2 is SYDVKM. This CDR3 has 13 amino acids. This CDR3 reads CASSHRGLVKAFF. In DNA, the CDR3 is TGTGCCAGCAGTCACCGAGGACTGGTTAAAGCTTTCTTT.

About this clonotype itself: It is unclear where the CDR3 begins or ends on the DNA, so no DNA is shown, and the CDR3 is as TCRdb lists it. The chain carries TRBV4-1 and TRBJ2-1; TRBD1, as called in the table, went unchecked against the DNA. CDR1 is MGHRA and CDR2 is YSYEKL in the germline V gene. The CDR3 contains 17 residues when both ends are counted. CDR3 protein: CASSHFGQGIHYNEQSF.